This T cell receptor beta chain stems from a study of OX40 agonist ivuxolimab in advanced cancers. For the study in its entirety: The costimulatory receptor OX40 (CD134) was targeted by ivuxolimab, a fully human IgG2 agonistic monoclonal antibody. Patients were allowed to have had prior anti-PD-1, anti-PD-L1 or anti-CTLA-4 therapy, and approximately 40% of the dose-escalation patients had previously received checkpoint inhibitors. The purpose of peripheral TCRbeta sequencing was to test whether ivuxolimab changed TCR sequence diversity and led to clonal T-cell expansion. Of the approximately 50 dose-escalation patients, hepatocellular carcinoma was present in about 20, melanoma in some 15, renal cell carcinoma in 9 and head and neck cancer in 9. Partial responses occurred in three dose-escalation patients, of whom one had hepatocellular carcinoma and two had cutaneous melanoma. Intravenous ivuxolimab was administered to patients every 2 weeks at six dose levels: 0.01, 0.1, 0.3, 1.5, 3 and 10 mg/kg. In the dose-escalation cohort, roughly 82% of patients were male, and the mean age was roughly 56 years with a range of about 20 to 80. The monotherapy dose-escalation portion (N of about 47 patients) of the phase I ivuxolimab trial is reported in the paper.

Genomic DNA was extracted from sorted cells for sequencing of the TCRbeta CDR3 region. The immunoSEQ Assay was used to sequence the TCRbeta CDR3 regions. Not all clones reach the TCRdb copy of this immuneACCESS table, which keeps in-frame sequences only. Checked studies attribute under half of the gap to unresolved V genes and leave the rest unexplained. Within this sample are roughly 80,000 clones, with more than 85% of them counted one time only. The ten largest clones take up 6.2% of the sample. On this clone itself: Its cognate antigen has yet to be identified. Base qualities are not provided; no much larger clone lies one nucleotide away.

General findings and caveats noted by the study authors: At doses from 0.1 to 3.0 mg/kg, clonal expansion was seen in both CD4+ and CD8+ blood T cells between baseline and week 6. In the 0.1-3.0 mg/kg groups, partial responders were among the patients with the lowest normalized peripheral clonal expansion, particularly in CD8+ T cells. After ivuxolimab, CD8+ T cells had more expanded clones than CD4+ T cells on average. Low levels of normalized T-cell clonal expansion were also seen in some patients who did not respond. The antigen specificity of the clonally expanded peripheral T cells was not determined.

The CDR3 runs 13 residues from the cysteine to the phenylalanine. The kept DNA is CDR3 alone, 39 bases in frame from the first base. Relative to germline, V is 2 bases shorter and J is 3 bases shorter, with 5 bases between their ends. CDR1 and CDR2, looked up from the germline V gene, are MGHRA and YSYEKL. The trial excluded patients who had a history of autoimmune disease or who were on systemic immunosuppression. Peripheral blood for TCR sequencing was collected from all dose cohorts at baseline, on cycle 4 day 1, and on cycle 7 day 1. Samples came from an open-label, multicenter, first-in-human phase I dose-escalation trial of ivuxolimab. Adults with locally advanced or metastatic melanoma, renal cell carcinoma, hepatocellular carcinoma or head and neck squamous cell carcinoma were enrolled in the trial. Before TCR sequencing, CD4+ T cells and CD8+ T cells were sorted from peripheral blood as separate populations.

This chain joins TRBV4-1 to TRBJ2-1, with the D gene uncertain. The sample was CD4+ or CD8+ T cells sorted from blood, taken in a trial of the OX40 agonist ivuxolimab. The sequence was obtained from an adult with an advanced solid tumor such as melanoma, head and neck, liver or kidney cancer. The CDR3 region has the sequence CASSQRDYNEQFF. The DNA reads TGCGCCAGCAGCCAAAGGGACTACAATGAGCAGTTCTTC.